The T cell receptor beta chain described here comes from a study of blood T cell repertoires in COVID-19. Study in general: Material from acute and convalescent COVID-19 was sourced from the United States, Italy and Spain. PBMCs, B-cell-depleted T cells, or T cells provided the cDNA or gDNA that made up the material.

Original handling: The assay estimated nucleated cells by amplifying reference gene primers. Assay: immunoSEQ multiplex PCR; the TCRdb copy retains only in-frame clones and omits some. V, J and clone size derive from that table, while D and trimming were established from the DNA sequence. This sample has tens of thousands of clones; 80% to 90% occur once, and the top ten carry about a sixth. Looked up from germline, CDR1 is SGHTA and CDR2 is FQGNSA. Between the trimmed V and J ends, which lost 7 bases and 3 bases, there was a span of 19 bases. The CDR3 is made up of 15 amino acids. The receptor was isolated from a woman at least 80 years old with acute or convalescent COVID-19. The specimen was peripheral blood. The chain has TRBV7-2 and TRBJ2-7, with D tentatively TRBD2 (7 bases). CDR3 residues: CASTQQPGGLYEQYF. The CDR3 region has the DNA TGTGCCAGCACCCAACAACCCGGGGGGCTCTACGAGCAGTACTTC.